The sequence of this T cell receptor beta chain was determined in a study of OX40 agonist ivuxolimab in advanced cancers. TCRdb's copy holds only in-frame clones and misses some; the assay was immunoSEQ multiplex PCR. The profile covers about 58,000 clones, with around 84% appearing a single time and approximately 1% taken by the ten largest. The CDR3 extends over 11 amino acids. V lost 7 bases, J lost 7 bases, and 10 bases lay in between. The germline gives CDR1 SNHLY, CDR2 FYNNEI. This sequence joins TRBV2 and TRBJ1-1; D may be TRBD1 (6 bases). The source material was CD4+ or CD8+ T cells sorted from blood, sampled in a trial of the OX40 agonist ivuxolimab. The TCR comes from an adult with an advanced solid tumor such as melanoma, head and neck, liver or kidney cancer. CDR3 nucleotides: TGTGCCAGCAAAAGGGACATTGAAGCTTTCTTT. Translation gives CASKRDIEAFF.